The TCR beta chain described here comes from a study of a mutant IDH1 vaccine in newly diagnosed glioma. The protocol was immunoSEQ multiplex PCR, while the TCRdb copy is restricted to in-frame clones and leaves out a portion. The sample records about 34,000 clones, about 80% being singletons. The trim removed 6 bases at V and 12 bases at J, leaving 10 bases unmatched. Germline assignment: CDR1 MGHRA and CDR2 YSYEKL. This CDR3 has 14 residues. Time point of the sample: baseline, week 1 (first vaccination visit). Treatment here: pre-vaccination baseline after standard-of-care therapy. Sample: peripheral blood mononuclear cells (PBMCs), taken from a glioma patient treated with radiotherapy, temozolomide or both. The chain combines TRBV4-1 with TRBJ2-1; TRBD2 matches 11 bases. The sequence came from a man aged 50-60 years with glioma. Some clones in this sample may be carry-over from other donors' samples. The CDR3 DNA reads as TGCGCCAGCAGTTCACCCGGGACTAGCGGCGGGCAGTTCTTC. Residues: CASSSPGTSGGQFF.